These 24 T cell receptor beta chains were sequenced from one sample in a study of cytomegalovirus exposure and HLA in healthy donors. PCR was performed using 60 Vbeta and 13 Jbeta primers. TCRdb's copy holds only in-frame clones and misses some; the assay was immunoSEQ multiplex PCR. The repertoire consists of just under 150,000 clones, with 80% to 85% occurring once and the leading ten covering 2.9%. Sequencing was carried out using PBMCs. These TCRs come from a young woman in good health and CMV-seronegative.

The chain employs TRBV5-8 and TRBJ2-5; 8 bases match TRBD2. Germline V gene data show CDR1 as SGHTS and CDR2 as YDEGEE. V gave up 4 bases and J gave up 7 bases; unmatched junction bases: 9. The CDR3 totals 14 residues. The CDR3 DNA reads as TGTGCCAGCAGCCGCATACGGGAGGGCGGGACCCAGTACTTC. It codes for CASSRIREGGTQYF.

V and J are TRBV12-2 and TRBJ2-3; the table's D call, TRBD2, has no DNA check behind it. TRBV12-2 is a pseudogene. The CDR3 sequence is 16 residues long. The CDR3 DNA follows: TGTGCAAGTCGCTTGAGGGAACTAGTCCGCACAGATACGCAGTATTTT. Translation: CASRLRELVRTDTQYF.

The CDR3 loop is CASSKWATGPSSYEQYF. In nucleotides, the CDR3 is TGTGCCAGCAGTAAGTGGGCTACTGGCCCGAGCTCCTACGAGCAGTACTTC. The chain links TRBV27 to TRBJ2-5, with D unclear. The J call may be incorrect, as the DNA end agrees better with TRBJ2-7. This CDR3 is 17 amino acids long. Germline V gene sequence: CDR1 MNHEY, CDR2 SMNVEV (reference sequence).

This clone was counted a single time. The chain carries TRBV28 and TRBJ2-3, with a weak D call TRBD1 (5 bases). The V end was cut by 3 bases, the J end by 2 bases, with 15 bases between. This CDR3 has 16 amino acids. The V gene's germline CDR1 is MDHEN and CDR2 SYDVKM. The chain's CDR3 is CASSLVAADTTDTQYF. The CDR3 bases are TGTGCCAGCAGTTTGGTTGCGGCGGACACCACAGATACGCAGTATTTT.

The chain is built from TRBV12-5 and TRBJ2-5, with 12 bases matching TRBD1. The V and J ends lost 1 base and 3 bases, in that order; junction bases with no gene match: 3. The CDR3 runs 16 residues. In germline, CDR1 is LGHNT, CDR2 FRNRAP. DNA for the CDR3: TGTGCTAGTGGTTTGGGGGGGACAGGGGGCGAAGAGACCCAGTACTTC. Translated, it gives CASGLGGTGGEETQYF.

The chain uses TRBV30 and TRBJ1-4, with 8 bases lining up with TRBD1. Germline CDR1 is GTSNPN and CDR2 is SVGIG (reference sequence). This CDR3 region has 12 residues. Trimming at V came to 7 bases and at J to 8 bases, leaving 6 bases not matched to a gene. CDR3 loop: CALQGVGEKLFF. The CDR3 bases are TGTGCCTTACAGGGGGTTGGGGAAAAACTGTTTTTT.

In its sample, this clone was seen once. V and J are TRBV11-2 and TRBJ2-7, with a possible D match to TRBD2 (7 bases). The germline V gene has CDR1 SGHAT and CDR2 FQNNGV. The CDR3 sequence is 14 residues long. V was shortened by 1 base and J by 6 bases, with 13 bases between the two germline ends. The CDR3 region has the DNA TGTGCCAGCAGCTTAGGTGGGGGGGGCTTCGAGCAGTACTTC. Encoded protein: CASSLGGGGFEQYF.

CDR3 sequence: CASSSLAGGTRWYF. The CDR3 DNA reads as TGTGCCAGCAGTTCCCTGGCGGGCGGGACCCGATGGTATTTT. This chain uses TRBV27 with TRBJ2-3, with D perhaps TRBD2 (6 bases). Trimming took off 4 bases at V and 14 bases at J, with 22 bases between the two ends. This CDR3 has 14 residues. Germline values: CDR1 MNHEY, CDR2 SMNVEV (reference sequence).

The rearrangement uses TRBV18 and TRBJ2-7, with TRBD2 as a possible D gene (6 bases). V shed 2 bases and J shed 3 bases, with 8 bases lying between them. Germline CDR1 reads KGHSH; CDR2 reads LQKENI. The CDR3 totals 13 residues. CDR3 coding DNA: TGTGCCAGCTCACCAGCGGGGTTCTACGAGCAGTACTTC. This gives the protein CASSPAGFYEQYF.

This sequence joins TRBV6-5 and TRBJ1-1; the match to TRBD1 covers 9 bases. Germline trimming cut 7 bases from V and 11 bases from J; bases unmatched to any gene: 17. In germline, CDR1 is MNHEY, CDR2 SVGAGI. There are 15 residues in the CDR3. As DNA, the CDR3 is TGTGCCAGCACCAGACTTGGACAGGGGACTCCCGGGGCTTTCTTT. It yields the protein CASTRLGQGTPGAFF.

V gene TRBV5-1 combines with J gene TRBJ1-1; D remains unclear. The CDR3 is 17 residues long. Germline V CDR1 and CDR2: SGHRS, YFSETQ. Trimming shortened V by 0 bases and J by 0 bases, and 15 bases separated the two germline ends. The CDR3 DNA sequence: TGCGCCAGCAGCTTGGAGACCCTCAGGCAAGTGAACACTGAAGCTTTCTTT. Its translation: CASSLETLRQVNTEAFF.

A note on this clone: Other DNA sequences in the same sample also yield this CDR3. The rearrangement uses TRBV5-6 and TRBJ1-2; D is unclear. Trimming shortened V by 3 bases and J by 4 bases, and 7 bases separated the two germline ends. The CDR3 has 12 amino acids. Germline CDR1 reads SGHDT; CDR2 reads YYEEEE. CDR3 bases: TGTGCCAGCAGCTCCGGTCTCTATGGCTACACCTTC. It codes for CASSSGLYGYTF.

The V and J genes are TRBV11-1 and TRBJ2-3; 8 bases fit TRBD2. The CDR3 spans 15 residues. V lost 5 bases, J lost 5 bases, and 9 bases stayed unmatched. CDR1 is SGHAT, CDR2 FQDESV, per germline (reference sequence). The DNA for the CDR3 is TGTGCCAGCAGCCTGGTTCTAAGCGGGGGAGATACGCAGTATTTT. Protein: CASSLVLSGGDTQYF.

This clone occurred once. This chain uses TRBV10-3 with TRBJ2-3; 8 bases fit TRBD2. The germline CDR1 and CDR2 sequences are ENHRY and SYGVKD. The CDR3 sequence is 16 residues long. The trim removed 0 bases at V and 1 base at J, leaving 3 bases unmatched. CDR3 sequence: CAISESVGGGTDTQYF. CDR3 bases: TGTGCCATCAGTGAGTCAGTCGGGGGGGGCACAGATACGCAGTATTTT.

This rearrangement joins TRBV27 to TRBJ2-7; no clear D. V shed 3 bases and J shed 3 bases, with 15 bases lying between them. The CDR3 is made up of 15 amino acids. Germline CDR1 is MNHEY and CDR2 is SMNVEV (reference sequence). CDR3 loop: CASSFDFGQIYEQYF. Written as DNA, the CDR3 is TGTGCCAGCAGTTTCGATTTTGGGCAAATCTACGAGCAGTACTTC.

J is TRBJ2-3 and V is TRBV4-1, with 11 positions matching TRBD2. The CDR3 length is 17 residues. After removal of 1 base from V and 2 bases from J, the junction contained 5 bases not matched to a gene. Germline-derived CDR1 and CDR2 are MGHRA and YSYEKL. CDR3 residues: CASSQGLAGPYTDTQYF. The CDR3 DNA reads as TGCGCCAGCAGCCAAGGACTAGCGGGACCCTACACAGATACGCAGTATTTT.

This chain joins TRBV6-1 and TRBJ2-7, with D hard to call. Per germline, CDR1 MNHNS and CDR2 SASEGT. V shed 0 bases and J shed 5 bases, with 11 bases lying between them. The CDR3 has 14 amino acids. The CDR3 region is CASSEARQGHEQYF. The CDR3 region has the DNA TGTGCCAGCAGTGAAGCCCGACAAGGTCACGAGCAGTACTTC.

This clone was observed a handful of times. V gene TRBV6-1 combines with J gene TRBJ2-3, with 11 positions matching TRBD2. The V gene end was trimmed by 6 bases and the J gene end by 4 bases; junction bases not matched to a gene: 6. Germline loops: CDR1 MNHNS, CDR2 SASEGT. This CDR3 is built from 15 residues. The CDR3 DNA reads as TGTGCCAGCAGCGGGCTAGCGGGGGGCTCAGATACGCAGTATTTT. Protein sequence: CASSGLAGGSDTQYF.

The chain joins TRBV15 to TRBJ2-7; 8 bases match TRBD2. The CDR3 sequence is 13 residues long. The V gene end was trimmed by 8 bases and the J gene end by 7 bases; junction bases not matched to a gene: 10. The germline V gene has CDR1 LNHNV and CDR2 YYDKDF (reference sequence). The CDR3 DNA follows: TGTGCCACCCAGCGGGAGCTCCGCGGTGAGCAGTACTTC. This gives the protein CATQRELRGEQYF.

The chain recombines TRBV2 with TRBJ2-5; TRBD1 aligns across 7 bases. The CDR3 has 18 residues. Trimming removed 5 bases from V and 2 bases from J; junction bases left unmatched: 17. Germline CDR1 is SNHLY and CDR2 is FYNNEI. CDR3 sequence (DNA): TGTGCCAGCAGTCCAAAAGAGACAGGGTCAGGTGGGCAAGAGACCCAGTACTTC. Amino acids: CASSPKETGSGGQETQYF.

V usage is TRBV30 and J usage is TRBJ1-1; a possible D gene is TRBD1 (6 bases). Germline-derived CDR1 and CDR2 are GTSNPN and SVGIG (reference sequence). V was shortened by 3 bases and J by 4 bases, with 12 bases between the two germline ends. The CDR3 length is 13 residues. CDR3 coding DNA: TGTGCCTGGAGACAGGGCGTGAGCACTGAAGCTTTCTTT. This encodes CAWRQGVSTEAFF.

The J gene is TRBJ2-7, the V gene TRBV19; 7 bases map to TRBD2. Trimming cost V 5 bases and J 2 bases; bases outside gene matches: 9. Looked up from germline, CDR1 is LNHDA and CDR2 is SQIVND (reference sequence). The CDR3 has 15 amino acids. DNA for the CDR3: TGTGCCAGTAGTTATGGGGGGGACCTTACCTACGAGCAGTACTTC. Residues: CASSYGGDLTYEQYF.

The J gene is TRBJ2-3, the V gene TRBV5-1, with D perhaps matching TRBD2 (5 bases). V lost 0 bases, J lost 1 base, and 12 bases lay in between. CDR1 is SGHRS and CDR2 is YFSETQ in the germline V gene. This CDR3 is built from 16 residues. The CDR3 region has the DNA TGCGCCAGCAGCTTGGCCGGGGATGTGCGCACAGATACGCAGTATTTT. Protein product: CASSLAGDVRTDTQYF.

This clone was recorded a few times. The genes are TRBV2 and TRBJ1-6; D may be TRBD1 (5 bases). Germline-derived CDR1 and CDR2 are SNHLY and FYNNEI. The V gene lost 7 bases and the J gene lost 7 bases, with 11 bases spanning the gap. This CDR3 spans 13 amino acids. CDR3: CASNGGRNSPLHF. In DNA, the CDR3 is TGTGCCAGCAACGGGGGGAGAAATTCACCCCTCCACTTT.